Below are 17 T cell receptor beta chains sequenced from a single sample in a study of cytomegalovirus exposure and HLA in healthy donors. Primers for the PCR totalled 60 Vbeta and 13 Jbeta. Repertoires were generated with immunoSEQ multiplex PCR, while TCRdb's copy carries only in-frame clones and drops some. The sample carries 90,000 to 110,000 clones, roughly 80% recorded once. Sequenced material: PBMCs. The source is a woman in her fifties or sixties in good health and CMV-seropositive.

The chain has TRBV4-1 and TRBJ1-5, with 8 bases fitting TRBD1. CDR3 length equals 16 residues. Germline trimming cut 6 bases from V and 0 bases from J; bases unmatched to any gene: 7. Germline CDR1 is MGHRA and CDR2 is YSYEKL. CDR3 sequence reads: CASSQSGGHSNQPQHF. In DNA, the CDR3 is TGCGCCAGCAGTCAATCAGGGGGCCATAGCAATCAGCCCCAGCATTTT.

There are a few counts of this clone. The V gene is TRBV5-1, the J gene TRBJ1-5, with D perhaps matching TRBD1 (6 bases). Germline values: CDR1 SGHRS, CDR2 YFSETQ. V was pared by 4 bases and J by 4 bases, with 15 bases between. CDR3 length equals 15 residues. CDR3 in amino acids: CASSPETGINQPQHF. CDR3 DNA: TGCGCCAGCAGCCCGGAGACAGGTATAAATCAGCCCCAGCATTTT.

This rearrangement joins TRBV6-5 to TRBJ2-1; 13 bases are shared with TRBD2. Germline V gene lookup returns CDR1 MNHEY and CDR2 SVGAGI. The ends lost 5 bases at V and 5 bases at J; junction bases unmatched: 3. The CDR3 loop spans 15 amino acids. The CDR3 protein is CASSPGLAGDNEQFF. The CDR3 DNA reads TGTGCCAGCAGTCCCGGACTAGCGGGGGACAATGAGCAGTTCTTC.

This chain joins TRBV11-1 and TRBJ2-1, with D perhaps TRBD2 (6 bases). The CDR3 loop spans 17 amino acids. In germline, CDR1 is SGHAT, CDR2 FQDESV (reference sequence). The V and J ends lost 5 bases and 0 bases respectively, with 17 bases between them. CDR3 residues: CASSPRDRLSSYNEQFF. CDR3 nucleotide sequence: TGTGCCAGCAGCCCGCGGGACCGCTTGAGCTCCTACAATGAGCAGTTCTTC.

The gene calls are TRBV5-6 and TRBJ2-3; D is unclear. Germline V gene lookup returns CDR1 SGHDT and CDR2 YYEEEE. Trimming removed 4 bases from V and 2 bases from J, with 14 bases in between. This CDR3 is 15 amino acids long. The CDR3 bases are TGTGCCAGCAGCCCTCAATACCTATACACAGATACGCAGTATTTT. This sequence encodes CASSPQYLYTDTQYF. Variable domain in full (rest from reference TRBV5-6 and TRBJ2-3): DAGVTQSPTHLIKTRGQQVTLRCSPKSGHDTVSWYQQALGQGPQFIFQYYEEEERQRGNFPDRFSGHQFPNYSSELNVNALLLGDSALYLCASSPQYLYTDTQYFGPGTRLTVL.

The CDR3 is CASSLGTGTSYEQYF. The CDR3 DNA sequence: TGTGCCAGCTCACTGGGGACAGGGACCAGCTACGAGCAGTACTTC. The V and J genes are TRBV18 and TRBJ2-7, with 9 bases identical to TRBD1. Trimming cost V 4 bases and J 3 bases; bases outside gene matches: 7. This CDR3 contains 15 residues. CDR1 is KGHSH and CDR2 is LQKENI in the germline V gene.

V usage is TRBV7-2 and J usage is TRBJ2-2; 8 bases line up with TRBD2. The CDR3 extends over 15 amino acids. The germline V gene has CDR1 SGHTA and CDR2 FQGNSA. Trimming took 5 bases from V and 5 from J; bases not matched to a gene: 7. The DNA of the CDR3 is TGTGCCAGCAGCCCGGGGGGCGGGGGGACCGGGGAGCTGTTTTTT. It specifies CASSPGGGGTGELFF.

J is TRBJ2-2 and V is TRBV12-5, with a possible D match to TRBD1 (6 bases). V shed 7 bases and J shed 2 bases, with 14 bases lying between them. Germline V lookup: CDR1 LGHNT, CDR2 FRNRAP. The CDR3 has 15 amino acids. The CDR3 region has the DNA TGTGCTAGTGTCCCTCCGGGACACAACACCGGGGAGCTGTTTTTT. Translating it yields CASVPPGHNTGELFF.

The chain recombines TRBV6-5 with TRBJ2-7; TRBD1 agrees at 9 bases. V lost 6 bases to trimming and J lost 3 bases; unmatched junction nucleotides: 9. Germline loops: CDR1 MNHEY, CDR2 SVGAGI. This CDR3 region has 15 residues. The CDR3 region is CASSPGTGKNYEQYF. DNA of the CDR3: TGTGCCAGCAGCCCTGGGACAGGGAAAAACTACGAGCAGTACTTC.

The rearrangement joins TRBV5-6 to TRBJ2-7; 8 nucleotides line up with TRBD2. Germline V lookup: CDR1 SGHDT, CDR2 YYEEEE. This CDR3 contains 15 residues. J gave up 3 bases and V 2 bases, and 7 bases lay outside the gene matches. CDR3 sequence reads: CASSLSMRGDYEQYF. The CDR3 region has the DNA TGTGCCAGCAGCTTATCGATGCGGGGGGACTACGAGCAGTACTTC. The full variable domain, completed using reference TRBV5-6 and TRBJ2-7, is DAGVTQSPTHLIKTRGQQVTLRCSPKSGHDTVSWYQQALGQGPQFIFQYYEEEERQRGNFPDRFSGHQFPNYSSELNVNALLLGDSALYLCASSLSMRGDYEQYFGPGTRLTVT.

This chain links TRBV4-2 with TRBJ2-7; TRBD2 is a possible D gene (6 bases). Trimming pared 4 bases from V and 4 bases from J, leaving 14 bases between. This CDR3 has 14 amino acids. The germline V gene encodes CDR1 LGHNA and CDR2 YNFKEQ. CDR3 bases: TGTGCCAGCAGCCCCGGGACTGGGGGGTACGAGCAGTACTTC. Translation: CASSPGTGGYEQYF.

The J gene is TRBJ2-5, the V gene TRBV5-6, with D possibly TRBD1 on 6 matching bases. This CDR3 region has 15 residues. The ends were cut back, 2 bases at V and 5 bases at J, with 16 bases in the middle. CDR1 SGHDT and CDR2 YYEEEE come from the germline V gene. The CDR3 DNA reads as TGTGCCAGCAGCTTCGAGAAGGCGAGGGGGGAGACCCAGTACTTC. Its protein is CASSFEKARGETQYF.

CDR3 in DNA: TGTGCCAGCAGCTCCCGAGAGGGCCGGAACACTGAAGCTTTCTTT. Translation: CASSSREGRNTEAFF. The chain has TRBV13 and TRBJ1-1; D is uncertain. Germline CDR1 reads PRHDT; CDR2 reads FYEKMQ (reference sequence). This CDR3 is built from 15 residues. Trimming removed 4 bases from V and 1 base from J, with 13 bases in between.

J is TRBJ1-2 and V is TRBV5-4, with TRBD1 matching over 7 bases. The germline CDR1 and CDR2 sequences are SGHNT and YYREEE (reference sequence). This CDR3 is built from 13 residues. V lost 3 bases, J lost 5 bases, and 4 bases stayed unmatched. The DNA for the CDR3 is TGTGCCAGCAGCTCTCCAGGGGGGTATGGCTACACCTTC. This sequence encodes CASSSPGGYGYTF.

V gene TRBV5-6 combines with J gene TRBJ2-7, with TRBD1 identical over 8 bases. CDR1 and CDR2 from the germline V gene are SGHDT and YYEEEE. Trimming at V came to 1 base and at J to 6 bases, leaving 21 bases not matched to a gene. CDR3 length: 19 residues. The CDR3: CASSLYGAGGAGRVGEQYF. The DNA for the CDR3 is TGTGCCAGCAGCTTGTATGGCGCAGGGGGCGCCGGTCGGGTTGGCGAGCAGTACTTC.

The chain couples TRBV5-6 to TRBJ2-3; no firm D call. Germline V gene data show CDR1 as SGHDT and CDR2 as YYEEEE. V was trimmed by 4 bases and J by 5 bases, leaving 5 bases between them. The CDR3 has 11 residues. CDR3 sequence reads: CASSQRDTQYF. The CDR3 region has the DNA TGTGCCAGCAGCCAGCGAGATACGCAGTATTTT.

The chain joins TRBV21-1 to TRBJ2-1; TRBD1 is taken as the D call from the table, unchecked against the DNA. TRBV21-1 is deemed a pseudogene. CDR3 length equals 15 residues. The CDR3 bases are TGTGCCAGCAGCATACCCCGAGACAGGGGCAATGAGCAGTTCTTC. Its protein is CASSIPRDRGNEQFF.